This T cell receptor (beta chain) was recorded in a study of T cell responses to AZD1222 COVID-19 vaccine. Whole-study findings and limits: Only 5 to 7 AZD1222 recipients were seropositive at baseline. Reportedly, nearly half the spike-specific TCRs target unmutated variant regions.

The CDR3 is made up of 16 amino acids. With 3 bases removed from V and 2 bases from J, the gap between germline ends came to 15 bases. The germline CDR1 and CDR2 sequences are MGHRA and YSYEKL. Note on this clone: Its antigen remains unknown.

Some clones are missing from TCRdb's copy, which holds only in-frame ones; the method was immunoSEQ multiplex PCR. The sample has around 150,000 clones; approximately 90% are singletons. This clonotype originated in an adult in good health. The chain recombines TRBV4-1 with TRBJ2-3; D is possibly TRBD1 (5 bases). The sample here was peripheral blood, taken on day 0 of AZD1222 vaccination. CDR3 loop: CASSQKTDSFTDTQYF. The CDR3 nucleotides are TGCGCCAGCAGCCAGAAGACAGACAGTTTCACAGATACGCAGTATTTT.